The 3 T cell receptor beta chains in this list originate from one sample, sequenced in a study of cytomegalovirus exposure and HLA in healthy donors. In the PCR, 60 Vbeta and 13 Jbeta primers were used. Some clones are missing from TCRdb's copy, which holds only in-frame ones; the method was immunoSEQ multiplex PCR. The table lists approximately 90,000 clones, 70% to 80% of them singletons. Specimen: PBMCs. The receptor set was obtained from a man younger than 40 in good health and CMV-seronegative.

The chain carries TRBV7-2 and TRBJ1-1; D ambiguous. CDR1 SGHTA and CDR2 FQGNSA come from the germline V gene. V dropped 6 bases and J dropped 1 base, with 12 bases sitting between them. This CDR3 contains 14 residues. The CDR3 DNA is TGTGCCAGCAGAGAGACTGCCCAGAACACTGAAGCTTTCTTT. This codes for CASRETAQNTEAFF.

The rearrangement uses TRBV28 and TRBJ2-1; 7 nucleotides line up with TRBD2. In germline, CDR1 is MDHEN, CDR2 SYDVKM. The CDR3 sequence is 13 residues long. V dropped 6 bases and J dropped 4; count of bases not matched to a gene: 3. CDR3 coding DNA: TGTGCCAGCAGCCTTAGCGGGTACAATGAGCAGTTCTTC. Translated: CASSLSGYNEQFF.

The genes are TRBV5-1 and TRBJ2-3; 7 positions match TRBD2. With V trimmed by 0 bases and J by 1 base, 2 bases remained unmatched. This CDR3 comprises 15 residues. Germline V gives CDR1 SGHRS, CDR2 YFSETQ. DNA for the CDR3: TGCGCCAGCAGCTTGGGTGGGGGGGGCACAGATACGCAGTATTTT. It codes for CASSLGGGGTDTQYF. Together with reference TRBV5-1 and TRBJ2-3, the CDR3 gives the full variable domain: KAGVTQTPRYLIKTRGQQVTLSCSPISGHRSVSWYQQTPGQGLQFLFEYFSETQRNKGNFPGRFSGRQFSNSRSEMNVSTLELGDSALYLCASSLGGGGTDTQYFGPGTRLTVL.